These 20 T cell receptor beta chains were all obtained from the same sample, sequenced in a study of blood T cell repertoires in COVID-19. TCRdb's table, derived via immunoSEQ multiplex PCR, lists solely in-frame clones and lacks some. The table shows over 95,000 clones, with roughly 90% occurring only once. The source material was peripheral blood. These receptors were collected from a human donor with acute or convalescent COVID-19. The donor label of this sample is uncertain.

This rearrangement joins TRBV15 to TRBJ1-4; tentatively, D is TRBD1 (6 bases). V lost 7 bases and J 4 bases, leaving 16 bases between the germline ends. The CDR3 totals 15 residues. Germline V gene sequence: CDR1 LNHNV, CDR2 YYDKDF (reference sequence). CDR3 coding DNA: TGTGCCACCAACTCCTTGGACAGCTATAATGAAAAACTGTTTTTT. As protein: CATNSLDSYNEKLFF.

This rearrangement joins TRBV9 to TRBJ2-3; the match to TRBD2 covers 9 bases. V dropped 0 bases and J dropped 0; count of bases not matched to a gene: 8. Germline lookup yields CDR1 SGDLS and CDR2 YYNGEE. The CDR3 covers 18 residues. Here the CDR3 reads CASSVGLAGSTSTDTQYF. As DNA, the CDR3 is TGTGCCAGCAGCGTAGGGCTAGCGGGGTCCACTAGCACAGATACGCAGTATTTT.

The chain employs TRBV11-2 and TRBJ2-3; 9 bases agree with TRBD1. The V gene end was trimmed by 5 bases and the J gene end by 2 bases; junction bases not matched to a gene: 5. Germline CDR1 reads SGHAT; CDR2 reads FQNNGV. This CDR3 has 15 amino acids. The CDR3 sequence: CASSGDRVFTDTQYF. The CDR3 DNA is TGTGCCAGCAGCGGGGACAGGGTCTTCACAGATACGCAGTATTTT.

The chain employs TRBV7-8 and TRBJ2-3, with 15 bases identical to TRBD2. The junction had 2 bases not matched to a gene; V was cut back by 1 base and J by 0 bases. Germline loops: CDR1 SGHVS, CDR2 FQNEAQ. The length of the CDR3 is 18 residues. The CDR3 bases are TGTGCCAGCAGCTTAGAGGGACTAGCGGGGGGAAGCACAGATACGCAGTATTTT. Protein product: CASSLEGLAGGSTDTQYF.

J is TRBJ1-2 and V is TRBV12-3 or TRBV12-4; tentatively, D is TRBD1 (6 bases). V lost 1 base to trimming and J lost 8 bases, with 11 bases between them. The CDR3 sequence is 13 residues long. This chain's CDR3 is CASSLDGGLGYTF. As DNA, the CDR3 is TGTGCCAGCAGTTTAGACGGGGGGCTAGGCTACACCTTC.

The table lists this clone with a few counts. The CDR3 nucleotides are TGTGCCAGCAGTGCACAGGCGATCAATGAAAAACTGTTTTTT. It specifies CASSAQAINEKLFF. The chain links TRBV2 to TRBJ1-4; D may be TRBD1 (5 bases). Germline V lookup: CDR1 SNHLY, CDR2 FYNNEI. CDR3 length: 14 amino acids. Trimming shortened V by 4 bases and J by 5 bases, and 11 bases separated the two germline ends. The whole variable domain, filled in from reference TRBV2 and TRBJ1-4, reads EPEVTQTPSHQVTQMGQEVILRCVPISNHLYFYWYRQILGQKVEFLVSFYNNEISEKSEIFDDQFSVERPDGSNFTLKIRSTKLEDSAMYFCASSAQAINEKLFFGSGTQLSVL.

The chain joins TRBV12-3 or TRBV12-4 to TRBJ1-1; D is perhaps TRBD1 (6 bases). This CDR3 comprises 13 residues. V lost 5 bases to trimming and J lost 2 bases, with 9 bases between them. The CDR3 DNA sequence: TGTGCCAGCAGTGGACAGACCAACACTGAAGCTTTCTTT. It yields the protein CASSGQTNTEAFF.

The chain joins TRBV5-4 to TRBJ2-3, with 7 nucleotides matching TRBD2. Germline assignment: CDR1 SGHNT and CDR2 YYREEE (reference sequence). V lost 9 bases, J lost 3 bases, and 13 bases stayed unmatched. The CDR3 runs to 15 residues. Written as DNA, the CDR3 is TGTGCCACCTTCCGAGGGAGGGCTGGTACAGATACGCAGTATTTT. This gives the protein CATFRGRAGTDTQYF.

The rearrangement joins TRBV7-9 to TRBJ1-5, with D perhaps matching TRBD1 (5 bases). CDR1 is SEHNR and CDR2 is FQNEAQ in the germline V gene (reference sequence). This CDR3 contains 15 residues. The V gene lost 5 bases and the J gene lost 1 base, with 12 bases spanning the gap. The CDR3 DNA follows: TGTGCCAGCAGCCTCACGGGGGGGAGCAATCAGCCCCAGCATTTT. Translation gives CASSLTGGSNQPQHF.

In DNA form, the CDR3 reads TGTGCCAGCAGCCCCTCAGGGGGCTCCTACGAGCAGTACTTC. Its protein is CASSPSGGSYEQYF. The chain is built from TRBV7-9 and TRBJ2-7, with TRBD1 matching over 7 bases. The CDR3 loop spans 14 amino acids. V was clipped by 5 bases and J by 0 bases; unmatched bases: 4. Germline assignment: CDR1 SEHNR and CDR2 FQNEAQ (reference sequence).

The chain recombines TRBV28 with TRBJ2-7; D possibly corresponds to TRBD1 (6 bases). The V end was cut by 8 bases, the J end by 5 bases, with 10 bases between. The CDR3 spans 11 residues. Germline V gene data show CDR1 as MDHEN and CDR2 as SYDVKM. The CDR3 nucleotides read TGTGCCAGCGGGGGCGAGAACGAGCAGTACTTC. This translates into CASGGENEQYF.

The chain carries TRBV5-1 and TRBJ1-6, with D hard to call. Trimming took 4 bases from V and 6 from J, leaving 20 bases between them. CDR3 length: 17 residues. CDR1 is SGHRS, CDR2 YFSETQ, per germline. This CDR3 is CASSGDGSLVGNSPLHF. The CDR3 DNA reads as TGCGCCAGCAGCGGGGATGGGAGCCTGGTCGGTAATTCACCCCTCCACTTT.

The rearrangement links TRBV25-1 to TRBJ1-4; perhaps TRBD1 as D (5 bases). There are 16 residues in the CDR3. CDR1 is MGHDK and CDR2 is SYGVNS in the germline V gene. Trimming cost V 10 bases and J 3 bases, with 21 bases left between them. CDR3 sequence (DNA): TGTGCCACCCGCCGGCCAGGGCCCTTGTCTAATGAAAAACTGTTTTTT. It specifies CATRRPGPLSNEKLFF.

The chain joins TRBV7-6 to TRBJ1-3; D uncertain. The CDR3 runs to 13 residues. The germline V gene encodes CDR1 SGHVS and CDR2 FNYEAQ. V lost 5 bases and J lost 7, with 12 bases in between. The CDR3 DNA follows: TGTGCCAGCAGCACCGGGGTTGAGAACACCATATATTTT. Its translation: CASSTGVENTIYF.

This chain uses TRBV7-3 with TRBJ2-3; TRBD2 matches 7 bases. This CDR3 contains 15 residues. With 2 bases clipped from V and 3 bases from J, the junction kept 5 bases outside the gene matches. Germline values: CDR1 SGHTA, CDR2 FQGTGA. The CDR3 here is CASSLSPGGTDTQYF. The CDR3 DNA is TGTGCCAGCAGCTTATCCCCGGGGGGTACAGATACGCAGTATTTT.

The chain uses TRBV6-6 and TRBJ1-5, with unresolved D. Germline V gene lookup returns CDR1 MNHNY and CDR2 SVGAGI (reference sequence). This CDR3 is built from 14 residues. V dropped 1 base and J dropped 6 bases, with 10 bases sitting between them. CDR3 DNA sequence: TGTGCCAGCAGTTACTTGGCGGGAGGTCAGCCCCAGCATTTT. As protein: CASSYLAGGQPQHF.

The chain combines TRBV5-1 with TRBJ2-7; a weak D match, TRBD1 (5 bases). This CDR3 has 15 residues. Germline V gives CDR1 SGHRS, CDR2 YFSETQ. Trimming left V 0 bases short and J 2 bases short, with 12 bases between. The CDR3 protein is CASSLDRSGPYEQYF. The CDR3 DNA reads as TGCGCCAGCAGCTTGGATAGGTCAGGGCCCTACGAGCAGTACTTC.

This clone appeared a few times. The chain joins TRBV11-2 to TRBJ2-1, with D possibly matching TRBD2 (7 bases). Trimming cost V 5 bases and J 3 bases, with 17 bases left between them. Germline V gene data show CDR1 as SGHAT and CDR2 as FQNNGV. There are 16 residues in the CDR3. The CDR3 nucleotides read TGTGCCAGCAGCCAGGGGATGGGGGGGGACTACAATGAGCAGTTCTTC. This encodes CASSQGMGGDYNEQFF.

V and J are TRBV5-1 and TRBJ2-1, with TRBD2 identical over 14 bases. The junction had 11 bases not matched to a gene; V was cut back by 4 bases and J by 8 bases. Germline loops: CDR1 SGHRS, CDR2 YFSETQ. This CDR3 comprises 17 residues. The CDR3 region has the DNA TGCGCCAGCAGCAGCCTGACTAGCGGGGGGGCCGCCGATGAGCAGTTCTTC. The encoded protein is CASSSLTSGGAADEQFF.

The chain employs TRBV7-2 and TRBJ2-7; 8 positions agree with TRBD2. This CDR3 contains 13 residues. With V trimmed by 5 bases and J by 5 bases, 5 bases remained unmatched. The germline gives CDR1 SGHTA, CDR2 FQGNSA. This CDR3 reads CASSVSGGDEQYF. The DNA for the CDR3 is TGTGCCAGCAGCGTAAGCGGGGGAGACGAGCAGTACTTC. Complete variable domain (other parts from reference TRBV7-2 and TRBJ2-7): GAGVSQSPSNKVTEKGKDVELRCDPISGHTALYWYRQSLGQGLEFLIYFQGNSAPDKSGLPSDRFSAERTGGSVSTLTIQRTQQEDSAVYLCASSVSGGDEQYFGPGTRLTVT.